This T cell receptor beta chain derives from a study of T-cell memory formation after mild COVID-19. A single record per CDR3 protein comes from TCRdb applying MiXCR to the 5' RACE reads. Among 250,000 to 300,000 distinct CDR3 sequences listed, around 15% were seen once. The CDR3 spans 18 residues. V was clipped by 0 bases and J by 1 base; unmatched bases: 12. CDR1 and CDR2 from the germline V gene are SGHRS and YFSETQ. V gene TRBV5-1 combines with J gene TRBJ1-1; 7 nucleotides align to TRBD1. Sequences were obtained from PBMCs or a T cell subset sorted from them (not recorded which). The sequence came from a man younger than 35 who had mild COVID-19 (a few samples of this study predate the infection). Cell type and time point are not known. The CDR3 spells CASSLAIVGTDRNTEAFF. CDR3 DNA sequence: TGCGCCAGCAGCTTGGCCATAGTAGGGACAGATCGGAACACTGAAGCTTTCTTT.